This TCR beta chain was observed in a study of response to subunit inactivated influenza vaccine. Study findings and constraints: It was the authors' suggestion that each seasonal influenza vaccination recruits few new T cells.

TCRdb analysed the RT-PCR reads with MiXCR anew, one entry per CDR3 protein. The sample holds about 520,000 distinct CDR3 sequences, less than 30% seen once. The germline V gene has CDR1 SGHRS and CDR2 YFSETQ. This CDR3 spans 15 amino acids. The V end lost 1 base, the J end lost 6 bases, and 14 bases lay between the germline ends. This clonotype was detected only a few times. What it binds is not known. The chain links TRBV5-1 to TRBJ2-1; D is unresolved. This sequence originates from a man between 45 and 60 years old who received an inactivated influenza vaccine. The sequences come from CD4+ T cells sorted from PBMCs, collected approximately 5 days after vaccination. CDR3 sequence (DNA): TGCGCCAGCAGCTTGTCCTCCCGAAGGGTCAATGAGCAGTTCTTC. Translated, it gives CASSLSSRRVNEQFF.